The 20 T cell receptor beta chains given below trace back to one sample, sequenced in a study of ipilimumab plus nivolumab after autologous stem cell transplantation. Generated by immunoSEQ multiplex PCR, the TCRdb table keeps only in-frame clones and is missing some. This sample has around 45,000 clones; about 88% occur once, and the top ten carry approximately 0.8%. The specimen was PBMCs, collected in a trial of ipilimumab plus nivolumab as post-transplant consolidation. The source of these receptors is a male donor with multiple myeloma.

The chain uses TRBV19 and TRBJ2-3; 10 bases are shared with TRBD2. Germline values: CDR1 LNHDA, CDR2 SQIVND (reference sequence). CDR3 length equals 15 residues. V dropped 7 bases and J dropped 7; count of bases not matched to a gene: 11. In nucleotides, the CDR3 is TGTGCCAGTACCGAAACTAGCGGGACTTTATATACGCAGTATTTT. It yields the protein CASTETSGTLYTQYF.

V is TRBV18 and J is TRBJ1-1; 8 nucleotides agree with TRBD1. V was clipped by 0 bases and J by 6 bases; unmatched bases: 9. The CDR3 has 16 residues. Per germline, CDR1 KGHSH and CDR2 LQKENI. This CDR3 is CASSPPKQGAAPEAFF. CDR3 sequence (DNA): TGTGCCAGCTCACCACCGAAGCAGGGGGCGGCCCCTGAAGCTTTCTTT.

This sequence joins TRBV4-2 and TRBJ2-5; D is possibly TRBD2 (6 bases). The CDR3 covers 14 residues. Germline V gene data show CDR1 as LGHNA and CDR2 as YNFKEQ. Trimming took off 2 bases at V and 5 bases at J, with 12 bases between the two ends. In nucleotides, the CDR3 is TGTGCCAGCAGCCAAAGGGACTCACAGGAGACCCAGTACTTC. Its protein product is CASSQRDSQETQYF.

The chain uses TRBV6-5 and TRBJ2-7, with D possibly being TRBD1 or TRBD2 (5 bases each). CDR1 is MNHEY and CDR2 is SVGAGI in the germline V gene. Trimming took 5 bases from V and 6 from J, leaving 14 bases between them. There are 13 residues in the CDR3. CDR3 residues: CASSETGPVEQYF. The CDR3 DNA reads as TGTGCCAGCAGTGAAACGGGACCGGTCGAGCAGTACTTC.

The chain employs TRBV5-4 and TRBJ1-2; 7 positions match TRBD1. V trimming: 1 base; J trimming: 4 bases; junction bases outside the gene matches: 4. CDR3 size: 14 residues. CDR1 and CDR2 from the germline V gene are SGHNT and YYREEE (reference sequence). In DNA form, the CDR3 reads TGTGCCAGCAGCTTGAGTCGGGACAGCTATGGCTACACCTTC. Its translation is CASSLSRDSYGYTF.

V and J are TRBV9 and TRBJ2-1; perhaps D is TRBD1 or TRBD2 (6 bases each). Trimming removed 1 base from V and 4 bases from J, with 15 bases in between. The CDR3 has 16 amino acids. The germline CDR1 and CDR2 sequences are SGDLS and YYNGEE. The CDR3 DNA follows: TGTGCCAGCAGCGTATGGGGGGACATGCCTTACAATGAGCAGTTCTTC. Protein sequence: CASSVWGDMPYNEQFF. Variable domain in full (rest from reference TRBV9 and TRBJ2-1): DSGVTQTPKHLITATGQRVTLRCSPRSGDLSVYWYQQSLDQGLQFLIQYYNGEERAKGNILERFSAQQFPDLHSELNLSSLELGDSALYFCASSVWGDMPYNEQFFGPGTRLTVL.

The CDR3 coding sequence is TGCGCCAGCAGCTTGGGGCCGGGAGGGACCACTGAAGCTTTCTTT. The encoded protein is CASSLGPGGTTEAFF. The V and J genes are TRBV5-1 and TRBJ1-1; possibly TRBD1 for D (5 bases). V was cut by 0 bases and J by 4 bases, with 13 bases left in between. The germline CDR1 and CDR2 sequences are SGHRS and YFSETQ. This CDR3 is built from 15 residues.

This rearrangement joins TRBV19 to TRBJ2-1; no reliable D call. This CDR3 contains 13 residues. V lost 3 bases and J 10 bases, leaving 13 bases between the germline ends. Germline V lookup: CDR1 LNHDA, CDR2 SQIVND (reference sequence). The CDR3 here is CASSIMREAEQFF. CDR3 sequence (DNA): TGTGCCAGTAGTATCATGAGAGAAGCCGAGCAGTTCTTC. Drawing the rest from reference TRBV19 and TRBJ2-1, the complete variable domain is DGGITQSPKYLFRKEGQNVTLSCEQNLNHDAMYWYRQDPGQGLRLIYYSQIVNDFQKGDIAEGYSVSREKKESFPLTVTSAQKNPTAFYLCASSIMREAEQFFGPGTRLTVL.

The V gene is TRBV10-3, the J gene TRBJ1-4, with a tentative D call TRBD1 (6 bases). Trimming left V 5 bases short and J 1 base short, with 20 bases between. Looked up from germline, CDR1 is ENHRY and CDR2 is SYGVKD. This CDR3 has 18 amino acids. CDR3 bases: TGTGCCATCAGTTCAAGAGGAGGGGGGGCGGGAACTAATGAAAAACTGTTTTTT. Amino acid sequence: CAISSRGGGAGTNEKLFF.

The rearrangement joins TRBV19 to TRBJ1-1; perhaps TRBD1 as D (5 bases). Germline V lookup: CDR1 LNHDA, CDR2 SQIVND (reference sequence). This CDR3 is built from 15 residues. V lost 8 bases, J lost 1 base, and 17 bases lay in between. The CDR3 is CASRDGVFRNTEAFF. Written as DNA, the CDR3 is TGTGCCAGTCGGGACGGAGTCTTCCGGAACACTGAAGCTTTCTTT.

The chain is built from TRBV7-9 and TRBJ2-2; 11 positions agree with TRBD2. This CDR3 is built from 16 residues. CDR1 is SEHNR, CDR2 FQNEAQ, per germline (reference sequence). Trimming removed 4 bases from V and 1 base from J; junction bases left unmatched: 2. The DNA for the CDR3 is TGTGCCAGCAGCTGGACTAGCGGGTTGAACACCGGGGAGCTGTTTTTT. Translating it yields CASSWTSGLNTGELFF.

CDR3 amino acids: CASSPKNGRSYEQYF. The DNA for the CDR3 is TGCGCCAGCAGCCCTAAGAATGGGCGGTCCTACGAGCAGTACTTC. The chain joins TRBV5-1 to TRBJ2-7; D uncertain. Looked up from germline, CDR1 is SGHRS and CDR2 is YFSETQ. The CDR3 contains 15 residues. Trimming took 4 bases from V and 1 from J, leaving 15 bases between them.

Concerning this clone itself: A read error is likely, as this CDR3 ends without the conserved phenylalanine or tryptophan. The DNA is omitted, as the CDR3 cannot be located on it reliably, and the CDR3 follows TCRdb's listing. The chain links TRBV7-7 to TRBJ1-2. Ends included, the CDR3 has 14 residues. The germline V gene has CDR1 SSHAT and CDR2 FNYEAQ (reference sequence). CDR3 amino acids: CASSIETKCRKTYG.

The chain combines TRBV7-2 with TRBJ2-7; 8 nucleotides match TRBD2. V shed 0 bases and J 0 bases; nucleotides not matched to a gene: 4. The CDR3 covers 16 residues. Germline loops: CDR1 SGHTA, CDR2 FQGNSA. Written as DNA, the CDR3 is TGTGCCAGCAGCTTAGCGGACGGGAGGGCCTCCTACGAGCAGTACTTC. This codes for CASSLADGRASYEQYF.

J is TRBJ2-1 and V is TRBV5-1, with 10 bases identical to TRBD2. The CDR3 totals 14 residues. CDR1 is SGHRS, CDR2 YFSETQ, per germline. The junction had 4 bases not matched to a gene; V was cut back by 4 bases and J by 6 bases. The CDR3 loop reads CASSPTSGRNEQFF. In nucleotides, the CDR3 is TGCGCCAGCAGCCCGACTAGCGGGCGCAATGAGCAGTTCTTC.

V is TRBV28 and J is TRBJ1-1; D call uncertain. Looked up from germline, CDR1 is MDHEN and CDR2 is SYDVKM. V lost 2 bases, J lost 1 base, and 11 bases lay in between. This CDR3 contains 15 residues. CDR3 residues: CASSLNPEQNTEAFF. For the CDR3, the DNA is TGTGCCAGCAGTTTAAACCCCGAGCAGAACACTGAAGCTTTCTTT.

The table lists this clone with a count of one. The V gene is TRBV23-1, the J gene TRBJ1-5, with 8 bases fitting TRBD1. TRBV23-1 is placed among ORFs of uncertain function. The length of the CDR3 is 17 residues. The junction had 9 bases not matched to a gene; V was cut back by 2 bases and J by 3 bases. The CDR3 region is CASSQRRTGRINQPQHF. In DNA, the CDR3 is TGCGCCAGCAGTCAACGAAGGACAGGGCGGATCAATCAGCCCCAGCATTTT.

The V and J genes are TRBV9 and TRBJ2-6; D possibly corresponds to TRBD1 (6 bases). Germline V lookup: CDR1 SGDLS, CDR2 YYNGEE. Trimming stripped 0 bases from V and 4 bases from J, with 8 bases between. The CDR3 has 15 residues. DNA of the CDR3: TGTGCCAGCAGCGTAGGGGGGCAAGGGGCCAACGTCCTGACTTTC. Translation: CASSVGGQGANVLTF.

V and J are TRBV5-1 and TRBJ2-2; maybe TRBD1 (5 bases). Germline CDR1 and CDR2: SGHRS and YFSETQ. This CDR3 spans 15 amino acids. V was trimmed by 4 bases and J by 2 bases, leaving 12 bases between them. The CDR3 DNA is TGCGCCAGCAGCGGGGCAGGTTTTAACACCGGGGAGCTGTTTTTT. This codes for CASSGAGFNTGELFF.

The table lists this clone with a few counts. The J gene is TRBJ1-1, the V gene TRBV7-9; tentatively, D is TRBD1 (5 bases). Trimming removed 1 base at V and 10 bases at J, with 19 bases between. This CDR3 is 15 amino acids long. Looked up from germline, CDR1 is SEHNR and CDR2 is FQNEAQ (reference sequence). CDR3 sequence: CASSLGIPTAYGAFF. CDR3 bases: TGTGCCAGCAGCTTAGGGATTCCGACAGCCTATGGAGCTTTCTTT.